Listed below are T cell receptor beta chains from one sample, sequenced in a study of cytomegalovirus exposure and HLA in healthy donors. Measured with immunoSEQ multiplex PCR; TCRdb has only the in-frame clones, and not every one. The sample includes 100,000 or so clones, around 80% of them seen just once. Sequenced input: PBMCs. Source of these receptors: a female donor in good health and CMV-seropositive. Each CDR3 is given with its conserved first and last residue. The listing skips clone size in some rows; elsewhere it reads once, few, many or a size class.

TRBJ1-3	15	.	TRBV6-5	CASSSGYRGGNTIYF
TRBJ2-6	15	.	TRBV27	CASMALSSGANVLTF
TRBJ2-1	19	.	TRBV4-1	CASSQRGGPGGPSYNEQFF
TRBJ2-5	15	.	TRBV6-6	CASSLQTSGAETQYF
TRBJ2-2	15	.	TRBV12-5	CASGLSSGGPGELFF
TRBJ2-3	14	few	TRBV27	CASSHDRGPDTQYF
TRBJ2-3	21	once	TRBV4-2	CASSQDRQRGLAGGLIDTQYF
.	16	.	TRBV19	CASSIDRASGIYEQYF
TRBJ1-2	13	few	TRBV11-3	CASSLAGSYGYTF
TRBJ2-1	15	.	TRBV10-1	CAIRKEGVTYNEQFF
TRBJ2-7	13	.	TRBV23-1	CAWTRTTIYEQYF
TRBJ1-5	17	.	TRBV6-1	CASSEAGGPPGNQPQHF
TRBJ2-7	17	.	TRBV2	CASSDARSLAGYYEQYF
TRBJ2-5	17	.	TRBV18	CASSPRGGEISAGDQYF
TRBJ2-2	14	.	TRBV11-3	CASSFRMNTGELFF
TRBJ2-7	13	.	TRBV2	CASSPRQNYEQYF
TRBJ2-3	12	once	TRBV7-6	CASSPERDTQYF
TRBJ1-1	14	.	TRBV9	CASSARTVNTEAFF
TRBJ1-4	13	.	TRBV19	CASSRGWREKLFF
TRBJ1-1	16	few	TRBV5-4	CASSLPTGAMNTEAFF
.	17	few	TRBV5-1	CASSSVNPGLATHEQYF
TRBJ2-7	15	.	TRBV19	CASSMRLRRDGEQYF
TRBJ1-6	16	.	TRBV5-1	CASSLETGTANSPLHF
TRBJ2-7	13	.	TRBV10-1	CASSLTQTSEQYF
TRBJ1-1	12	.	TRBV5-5	CASSSGQGRAFF
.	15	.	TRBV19	CASSSGLAGGFEQYF
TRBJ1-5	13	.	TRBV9	CASSPGHSQPQHF
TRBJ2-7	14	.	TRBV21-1	CASSKARGHYEQYF
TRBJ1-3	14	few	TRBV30	CAWSEGRGRHTIYF
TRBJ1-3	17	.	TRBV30	CAWSTDRQGSSGNTIYF
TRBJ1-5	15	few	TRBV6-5	CASNLGTGMTQPQHF
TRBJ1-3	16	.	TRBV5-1	CASSQVGTGRGNTIYF
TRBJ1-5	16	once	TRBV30	CAWSVSGGGLNQPQHF
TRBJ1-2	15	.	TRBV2	CASILSGQPPEGYTF
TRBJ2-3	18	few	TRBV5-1	CASSLVDRGLAAGDTQYF
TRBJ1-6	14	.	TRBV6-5	CASSTGTGRSPLHF
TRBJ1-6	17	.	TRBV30	CAWPGTGREIWDSPLHF
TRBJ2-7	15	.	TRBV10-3	CAISEGGVFSYEQYF
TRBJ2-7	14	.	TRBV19	CASSRLLAPYEQYF
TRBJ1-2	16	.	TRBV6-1	CASSEFGTGSDYGYTF
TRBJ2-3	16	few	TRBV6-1	CASSESSRGAADTQYF
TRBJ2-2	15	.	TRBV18	CASSPLAANTGELFF
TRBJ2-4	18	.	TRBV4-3	CASSVAPGTLTAKNIQYF
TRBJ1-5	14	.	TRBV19	CASSKIQGNQPQHF
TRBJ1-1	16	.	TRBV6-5	CASSSRTGFMNTEAFF
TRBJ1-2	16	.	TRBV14	CASSQDPFARGHGYTF
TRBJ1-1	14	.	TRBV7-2	CASSLRRVNTEAFF
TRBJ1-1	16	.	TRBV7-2	CASSLPPTGGRTEAFF
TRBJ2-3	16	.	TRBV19	CASSLSGRGRADTQYF
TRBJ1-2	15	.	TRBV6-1	CASSVGTGGGYGYTF
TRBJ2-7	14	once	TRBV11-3	CASSPRVRFYEQYF
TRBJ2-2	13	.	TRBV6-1	CAGSDLYTGELFF